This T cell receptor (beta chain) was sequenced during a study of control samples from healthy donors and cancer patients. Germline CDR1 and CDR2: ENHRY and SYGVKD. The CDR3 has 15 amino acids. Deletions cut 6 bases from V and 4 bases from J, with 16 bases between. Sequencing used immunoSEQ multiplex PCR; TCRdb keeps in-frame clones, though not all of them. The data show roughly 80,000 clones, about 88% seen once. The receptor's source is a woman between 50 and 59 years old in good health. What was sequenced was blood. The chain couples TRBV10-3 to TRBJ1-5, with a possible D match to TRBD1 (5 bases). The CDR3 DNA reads TGTGCCATCAGCCGGATCAGGGATGGGAATCAGCCCCAGCATTTT. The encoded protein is CAISRIRDGNQPQHF.